This T cell receptor (beta chain) is drawn from a study of CD8+ T cells in alopecia areata. Looking at the study overall: It was oral tofacitinib, at 5 to 10 mg twice daily, that treated patients received. Study-wide results and caveats: For lesional scalp, especially alopecia totalis/universalis, clonality was higher than in normal scalp.

As concerns this clone: Its antigen remains unknown.

The CDR3 is 14 amino acids. The V gene lost 3 bases and the J gene lost 6 bases, with 17 bases spanning the gap. Per the germline V gene, CDR1 is SQVTM and CDR2 is ANQGSEA. After isolation, RNA underwent reverse transcription to generate cDNA as the sequencing template. Method: immunoSEQ multiplex PCR; TCRdb's copy keeps in-frame clones and lacks some. The repertoire holds about 98,000 clones, with less than 50% as singletons. This chain connects TRBV29-1 to TRBJ1-1; D uncertain. Sequencing was performed on CD4+ T cells sorted from blood. The sequence was collected from a human donor with alopecia areata. The CDR3 bases are TGCAGCGTTGAGGGTAGGGCAAGTCACGCTGAAGCTTTCTTT. Protein sequence: CSVEGRASHAEAFF.